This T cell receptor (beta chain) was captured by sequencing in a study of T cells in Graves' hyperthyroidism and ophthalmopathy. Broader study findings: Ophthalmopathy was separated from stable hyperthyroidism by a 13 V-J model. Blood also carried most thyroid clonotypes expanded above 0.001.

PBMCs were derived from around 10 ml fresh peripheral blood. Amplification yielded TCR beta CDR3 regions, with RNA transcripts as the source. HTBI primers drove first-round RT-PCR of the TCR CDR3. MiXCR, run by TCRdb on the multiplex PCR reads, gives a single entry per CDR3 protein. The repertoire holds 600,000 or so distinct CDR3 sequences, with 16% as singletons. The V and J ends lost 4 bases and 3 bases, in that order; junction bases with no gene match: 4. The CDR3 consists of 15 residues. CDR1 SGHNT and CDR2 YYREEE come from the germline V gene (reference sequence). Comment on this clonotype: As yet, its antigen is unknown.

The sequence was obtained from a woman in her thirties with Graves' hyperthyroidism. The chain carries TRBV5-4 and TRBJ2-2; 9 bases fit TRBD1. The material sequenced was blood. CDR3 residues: CASSTGQGYTGELFF. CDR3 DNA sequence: TGTGCCAGCAGCACGGGACAGGGCTACACCGGGGAGCTGTTTTTT. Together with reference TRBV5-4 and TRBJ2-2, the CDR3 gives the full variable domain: ETGVTQSPTHLIKTRGQQVTLRCSSQSGHNTVSWYQQALGQGPQFIFQYYREEENGRGNFPPRFSGLQFPNYSSELNVNALELDDSALYLCASSTGQGYTGELFFGEGSRLTVL.